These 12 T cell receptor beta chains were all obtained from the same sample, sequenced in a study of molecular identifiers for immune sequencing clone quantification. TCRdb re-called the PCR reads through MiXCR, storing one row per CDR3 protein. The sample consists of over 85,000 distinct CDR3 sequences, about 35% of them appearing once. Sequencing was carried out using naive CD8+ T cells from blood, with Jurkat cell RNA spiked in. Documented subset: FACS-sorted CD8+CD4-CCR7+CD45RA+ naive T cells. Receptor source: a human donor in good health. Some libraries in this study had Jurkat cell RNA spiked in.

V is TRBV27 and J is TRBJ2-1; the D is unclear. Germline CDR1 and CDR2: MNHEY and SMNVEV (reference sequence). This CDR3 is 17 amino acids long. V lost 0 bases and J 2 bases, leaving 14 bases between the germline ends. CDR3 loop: CASSLSNHTGPYNEQFF. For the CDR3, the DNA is TGTGCCAGCAGTTTATCCAATCACACCGGCCCCTACAATGAGCAGTTCTTC.

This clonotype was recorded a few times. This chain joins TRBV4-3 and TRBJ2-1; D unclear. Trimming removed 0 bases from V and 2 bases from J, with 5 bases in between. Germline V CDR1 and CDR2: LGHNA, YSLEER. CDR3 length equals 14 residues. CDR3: CASSQDSPYNEQFF. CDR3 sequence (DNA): TGCGCCAGCAGCCAAGATTCCCCCTACAATGAGCAGTTCTTC.

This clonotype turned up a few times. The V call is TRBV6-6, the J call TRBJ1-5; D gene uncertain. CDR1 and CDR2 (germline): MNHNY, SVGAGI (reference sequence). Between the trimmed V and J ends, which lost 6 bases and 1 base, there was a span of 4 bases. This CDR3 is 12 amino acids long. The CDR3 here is CASRESNQPQHF. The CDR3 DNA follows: TGTGCCAGCAGAGAGAGCAATCAGCCCCAGCATTTT.

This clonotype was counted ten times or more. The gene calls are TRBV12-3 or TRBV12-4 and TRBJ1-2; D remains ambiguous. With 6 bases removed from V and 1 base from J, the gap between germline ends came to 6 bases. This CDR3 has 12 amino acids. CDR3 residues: CASRGFNYGYTF. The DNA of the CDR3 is TGTGCCAGCAGGGGATTTAACTATGGCTACACCTTC.

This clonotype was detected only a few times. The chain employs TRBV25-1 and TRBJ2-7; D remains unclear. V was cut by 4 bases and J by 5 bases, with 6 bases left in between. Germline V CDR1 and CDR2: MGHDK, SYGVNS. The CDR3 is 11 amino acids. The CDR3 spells CASSAGHEQYF. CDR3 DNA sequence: TGTGCCAGCAGTGCTGGACACGAGCAGTACTTC.

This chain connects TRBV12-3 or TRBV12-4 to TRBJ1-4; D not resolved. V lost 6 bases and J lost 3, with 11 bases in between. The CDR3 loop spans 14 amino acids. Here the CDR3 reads CASSPYTANEKLFF. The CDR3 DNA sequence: TGTGCCAGCAGCCCCTACACAGCTAATGAAAAACTGTTTTTT.

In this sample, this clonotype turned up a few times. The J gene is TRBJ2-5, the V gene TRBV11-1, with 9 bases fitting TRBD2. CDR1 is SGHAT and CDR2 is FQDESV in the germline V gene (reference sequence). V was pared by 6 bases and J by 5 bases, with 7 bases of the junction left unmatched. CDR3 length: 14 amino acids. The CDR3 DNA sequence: TGTGCCAGCAGAGTAGCGGGAGTCGGTGAGACCCAGTACTTC. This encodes CASRVAGVGETQYF.

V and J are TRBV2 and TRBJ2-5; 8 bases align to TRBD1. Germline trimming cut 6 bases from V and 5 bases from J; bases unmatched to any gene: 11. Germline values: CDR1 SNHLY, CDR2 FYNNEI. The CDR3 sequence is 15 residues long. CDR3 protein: CASRPKMTGVETQYF. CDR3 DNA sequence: TGTGCCAGCAGGCCAAAAATGACAGGGGTTGAGACCCAGTACTTC.

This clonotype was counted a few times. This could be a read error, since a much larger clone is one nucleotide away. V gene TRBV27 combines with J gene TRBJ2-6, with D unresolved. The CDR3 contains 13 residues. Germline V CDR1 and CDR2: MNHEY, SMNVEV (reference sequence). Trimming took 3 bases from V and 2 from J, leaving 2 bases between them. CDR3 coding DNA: TGTGCCAGCAGTTTGGCTGGGGCCAACGTCCTGACTTTC. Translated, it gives CASSLAGANVLTF.

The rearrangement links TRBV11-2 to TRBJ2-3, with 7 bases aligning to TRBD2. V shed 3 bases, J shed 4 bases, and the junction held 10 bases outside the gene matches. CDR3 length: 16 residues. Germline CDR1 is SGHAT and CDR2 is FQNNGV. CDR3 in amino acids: CASSFSGRAGADTQYF. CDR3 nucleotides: TGTGCCAGCAGCTTTAGTGGGAGGGCCGGGGCAGATACGCAGTATTTT.

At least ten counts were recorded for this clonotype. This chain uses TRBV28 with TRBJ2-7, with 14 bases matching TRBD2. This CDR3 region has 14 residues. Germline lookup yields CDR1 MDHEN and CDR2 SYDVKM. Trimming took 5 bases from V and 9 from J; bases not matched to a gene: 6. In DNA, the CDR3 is TGTGCCAGCAGTCAAGGACTAGCGGGAGGCTGGCAGTACTTC. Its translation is CASSQGLAGGWQYF.

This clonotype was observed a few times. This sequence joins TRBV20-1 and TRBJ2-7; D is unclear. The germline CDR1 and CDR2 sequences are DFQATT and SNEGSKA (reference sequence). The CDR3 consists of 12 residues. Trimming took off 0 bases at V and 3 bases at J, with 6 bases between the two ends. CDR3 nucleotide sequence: TGCAGTGCTAGAGATCTGTACTACGAGCAGTACTTC. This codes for CSARDLYYEQYF.